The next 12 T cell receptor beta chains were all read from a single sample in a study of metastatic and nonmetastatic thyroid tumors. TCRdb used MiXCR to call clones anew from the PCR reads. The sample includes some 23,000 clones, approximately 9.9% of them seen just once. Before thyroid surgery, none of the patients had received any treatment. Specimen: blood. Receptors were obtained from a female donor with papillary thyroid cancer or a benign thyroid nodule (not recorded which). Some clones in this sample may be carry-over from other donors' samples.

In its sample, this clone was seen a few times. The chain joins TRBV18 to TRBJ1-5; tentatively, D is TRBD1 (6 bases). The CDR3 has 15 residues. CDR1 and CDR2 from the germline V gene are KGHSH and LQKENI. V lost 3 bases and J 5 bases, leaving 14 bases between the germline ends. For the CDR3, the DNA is TGTGCCAGCTCACCCCCGGGACAAATCCATCAGCCCCAGCATTTT. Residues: CASSPPGQIHQPQHF.

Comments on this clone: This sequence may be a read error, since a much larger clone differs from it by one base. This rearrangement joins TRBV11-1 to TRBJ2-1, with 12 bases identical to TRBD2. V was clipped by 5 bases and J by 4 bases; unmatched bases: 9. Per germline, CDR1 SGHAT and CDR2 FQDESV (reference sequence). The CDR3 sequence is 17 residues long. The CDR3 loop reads CASSHIKTSGGYNEQFF. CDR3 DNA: TGTGCCAGCAGCCATATTAAGACTAGCGGGGGATACAATGAGCAGTTCTTC.

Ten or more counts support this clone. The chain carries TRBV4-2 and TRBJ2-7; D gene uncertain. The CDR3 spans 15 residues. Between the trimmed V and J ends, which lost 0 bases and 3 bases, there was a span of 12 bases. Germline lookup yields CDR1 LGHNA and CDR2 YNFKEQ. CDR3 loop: CASSQEMTRSYEQYF. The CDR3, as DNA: TGTGCCAGCAGCCAAGAGATGACACGGAGCTACGAGCAGTACTTC.

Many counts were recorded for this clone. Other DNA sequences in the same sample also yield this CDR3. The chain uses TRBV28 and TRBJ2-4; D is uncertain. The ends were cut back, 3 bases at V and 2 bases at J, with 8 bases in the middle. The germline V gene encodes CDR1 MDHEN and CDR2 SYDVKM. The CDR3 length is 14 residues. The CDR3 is CASSFARPKNIQYF. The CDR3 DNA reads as TGTGCCAGCAGTTTCGCTAGACCCAAAAACATTCAGTACTTC. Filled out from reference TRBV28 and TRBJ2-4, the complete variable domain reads DVKVTQSSRYLVKRTGEKVFLECVQDMDHENMFWYRQDPGLGLRLIYFSYDVKMKEKGDIPEGYSVSREKKERFSLILESASTNQTSMYLCASSFARPKNIQYFGAGTRLSVL.

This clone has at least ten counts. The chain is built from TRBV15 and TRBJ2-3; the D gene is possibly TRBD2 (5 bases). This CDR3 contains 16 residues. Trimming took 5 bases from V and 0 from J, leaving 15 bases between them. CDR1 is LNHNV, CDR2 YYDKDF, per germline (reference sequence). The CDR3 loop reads CATSSGGFPSTDTQYF. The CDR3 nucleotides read TGTGCCACCAGCTCCGGAGGCTTCCCTAGCACAGATACGCAGTATTTT.

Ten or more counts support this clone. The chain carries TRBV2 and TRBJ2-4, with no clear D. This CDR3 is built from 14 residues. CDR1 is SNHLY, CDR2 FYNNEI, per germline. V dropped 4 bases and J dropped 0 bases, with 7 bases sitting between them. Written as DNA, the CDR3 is TGTGCCAGCAGTGTGCCGGTAGCCAAAAACATTCAGTACTTC. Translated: CASSVPVAKNIQYF.

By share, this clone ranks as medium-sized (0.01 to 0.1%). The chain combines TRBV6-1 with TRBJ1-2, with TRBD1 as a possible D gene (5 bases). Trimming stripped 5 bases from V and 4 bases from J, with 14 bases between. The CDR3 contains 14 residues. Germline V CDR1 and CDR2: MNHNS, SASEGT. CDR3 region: CASSWDHIAYGYTF. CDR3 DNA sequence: TGTGCCAGCAGTTGGGACCACATCGCCTATGGCTACACCTTC.

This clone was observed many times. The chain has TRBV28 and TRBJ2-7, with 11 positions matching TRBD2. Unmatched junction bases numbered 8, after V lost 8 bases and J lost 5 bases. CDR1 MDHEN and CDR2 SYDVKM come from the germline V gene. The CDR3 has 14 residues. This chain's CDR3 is CASLLAGGSHEQYF. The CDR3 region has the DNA TGTGCCAGCCTCCTAGCGGGAGGATCCCACGAGCAGTACTTC.

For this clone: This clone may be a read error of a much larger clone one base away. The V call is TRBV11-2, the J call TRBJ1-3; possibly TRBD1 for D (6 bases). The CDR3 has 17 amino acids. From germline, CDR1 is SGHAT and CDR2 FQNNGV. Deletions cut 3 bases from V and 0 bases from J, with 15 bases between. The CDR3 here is CASSFGQSTASGNTIYF. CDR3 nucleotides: TGTGCCAGCAGCTTTGGACAGTCGACAGCCTCTGGAAACACCATATATTTT.

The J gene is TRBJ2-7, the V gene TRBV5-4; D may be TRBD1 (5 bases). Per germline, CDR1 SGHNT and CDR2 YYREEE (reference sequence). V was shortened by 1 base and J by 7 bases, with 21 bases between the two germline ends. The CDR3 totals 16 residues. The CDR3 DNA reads TGTGCCAGCAGCTTGTATTTCCAGGGCCGACAAGCGGAGCAGTACTTC. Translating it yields CASSLYFQGRQAEQYF.

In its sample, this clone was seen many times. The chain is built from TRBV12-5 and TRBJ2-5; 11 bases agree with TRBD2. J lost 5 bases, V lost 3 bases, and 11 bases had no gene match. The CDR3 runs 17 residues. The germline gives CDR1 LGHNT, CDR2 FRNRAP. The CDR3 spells CASGFARNIAGGETQYF. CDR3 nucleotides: TGTGCTAGTGGTTTCGCCCGAAATATAGCGGGAGGGGAGACCCAGTACTTC.

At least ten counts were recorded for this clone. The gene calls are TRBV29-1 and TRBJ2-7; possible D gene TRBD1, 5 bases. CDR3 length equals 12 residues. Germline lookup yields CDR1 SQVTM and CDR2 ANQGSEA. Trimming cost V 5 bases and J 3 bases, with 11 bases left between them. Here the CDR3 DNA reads TGCAGCGTTCTGACAGTCAACTACGAGCAGTACTTC. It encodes CSVLTVNYEQYF.